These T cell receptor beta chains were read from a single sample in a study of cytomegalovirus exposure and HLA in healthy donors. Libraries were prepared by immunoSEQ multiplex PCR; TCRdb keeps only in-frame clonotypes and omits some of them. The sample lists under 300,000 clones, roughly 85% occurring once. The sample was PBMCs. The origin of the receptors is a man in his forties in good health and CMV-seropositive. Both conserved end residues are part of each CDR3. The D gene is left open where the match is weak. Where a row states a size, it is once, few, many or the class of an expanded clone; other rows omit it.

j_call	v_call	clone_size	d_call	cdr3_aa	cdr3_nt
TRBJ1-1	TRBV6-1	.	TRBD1	CASHSQGALNTEAFF	TGTGCCAGCCATAGCCAGGGGGCCCTGAACACTGAAGCTTTCTTT
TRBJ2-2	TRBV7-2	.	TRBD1	CASSWMAGQGNTGELFF	TGTGCCAGCAGCTGGATGGCGGGACAGGGGAACACCGGGGAGCTGTTTTTT
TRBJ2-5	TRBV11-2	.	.	CASSPLTSKGETQYF	TGTGCCAGCAGCCCTCTGACTAGTAAAGGGGAGACCCAGTACTTC
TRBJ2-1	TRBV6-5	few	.	CASSYEPTIRGEQFF	TGTGCCAGCAGTTACGAACCGACTATTCGCGGTGAGCAGTTCTTC
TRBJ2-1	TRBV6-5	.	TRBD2	CASRAISSGKQQFF	TGTGCCAGCAGAGCCATCTCTAGCGGGAAGCAGCAGTTCTTC
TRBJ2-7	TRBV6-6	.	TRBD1	CASSRDRGRDHEQYF	TGTGCCAGCAGTCGGGACAGGGGGCGCGACCACGAGCAGTACTTC
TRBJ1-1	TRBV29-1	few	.	CSVEEQLNTEAFF	TGCAGCGTTGAAGAACAATTGAACACTGAAGCTTTCTTT
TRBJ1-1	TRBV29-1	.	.	CSVFRSRRRHTNTEAFF	TGCAGCGTGTTTAGAAGTAGGAGACGGCATACGAACACTGAAGCTTTCTTT
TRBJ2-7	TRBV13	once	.	CASSTRGSLAYLDEQCF	TGTGCCAGCAGCACCCGCGGGTCGCTAGCGTATCTCGACGAGCAGTGCTTC
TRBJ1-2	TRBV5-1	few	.	CASSLPGGGYTF	TGCGCCAGCAGCTTGCCCGGGGGAGGCTACACCTTC
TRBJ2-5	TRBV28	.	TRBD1	CASSPHLLRQGETQYF	TGTGCCAGCAGTCCACACCTCCTAAGACAGGGAGAGACCCAGTACTTC
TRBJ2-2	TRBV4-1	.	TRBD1	CASSQNPGQGITGELFF	TGCGCCAGCAGCCAGAACCCGGGACAGGGGATTACCGGGGAGCTGTTTTTT